The next 14 T cell receptor beta chains were all read from a single sample in a study of shared clonotypes between healthy human individuals. TCRdb keeps only in-frame clones here, not all; method: immunoSEQ multiplex PCR. The sample carries about 2.4 million clones, more than 85% recorded once. The sequencing input was naive CD4+ T cells from PBMCs. Subset reported: CD45RA+ positively selected. Receptors were obtained from a young man in good health. Some clones in this sample may be carry-over from other donors' samples.

V and J are TRBV7-3 and TRBJ2-5; TRBD2 aligns across 10 bases. This CDR3 is built from 15 residues. Per the germline V gene, CDR1 is SGHTA and CDR2 is FQGTGA. Losses at the gene ends were 5 bases for V and 6 bases for J; bases not matched to a gene: 9. This chain's CDR3 is CASSPSGRAGKTQYF. The CDR3 DNA is TGTGCCAGCAGCCCAAGCGGGAGGGCTGGGAAGACCCAGTACTTC.

This clone appeared a single time. This chain joins TRBV5-5 and TRBJ2-7; D remains unclear. Germline CDR1 SGHKS, CDR2 YYEKEE (reference sequence). The CDR3 is 14 amino acids. V gave up 4 bases and J gave up 0 bases, with 11 bases separating them. CDR3 nucleotides: TGTGCCAGCAGCATAGGAACACGCTCCTACGAGCAGTACTTC. This encodes CASSIGTRSYEQYF.

The gene calls are TRBV14 and TRBJ2-3, with 11 bases aligning to TRBD2. Germline CDR1 and CDR2: SGHDN and FVKESK. The CDR3 contains 17 residues. V lost 2 bases to trimming and J lost 1 base; unmatched junction nucleotides: 5. CDR3 protein: CASSQSTLAGGTDTQYF. The CDR3 DNA is TGTGCCAGCAGCCAATCTACACTAGCGGGAGGCACAGATACGCAGTATTTT.

The CDR3 nucleotides read TGTGCCAGCTCACCACCGGGGCGGGGCCTGAACACTGAAGCTTTCTTT. Its translation: CASSPPGRGLNTEAFF. The rearrangement joins TRBV18 to TRBJ1-1; tentative D call: TRBD1 (5 bases). In germline, CDR1 is KGHSH, CDR2 LQKENI. V lost 0 bases and J lost 0, with 11 bases in between. The CDR3 has 16 residues.

Comment on this clone: Within the sample, other DNA sequences also encode this same CDR3. This chain links TRBV9 with TRBJ2-3; the D gene is possibly TRBD2 (6 bases). Trimming took off 0 bases at V and 3 bases at J, with 8 bases between the two ends. This CDR3 comprises 14 residues. CDR1 SGDLS and CDR2 YYNGEE come from the germline V gene. The CDR3, as DNA: TGTGCCAGCAGCGTAGTGGGAGGAACAGATACGCAGTATTTT. Translation: CASSVVGGTDTQYF.

The chain couples TRBV11-2 to TRBJ2-1, with a weak D call TRBD2 (6 bases). V was pared by 1 base and J by 6 bases, with 16 bases between. The CDR3 runs 16 residues. CDR1 is SGHAT and CDR2 is FQNNGV in the germline V gene. CDR3 sequence: CASSLAPGTQGNEQFF. The CDR3, as DNA: TGTGCCAGCAGCTTAGCCCCCGGGACTCAGGGCAATGAGCAGTTCTTC.

The rearrangement uses TRBV10-3 and TRBJ1-2; no reliable D call. Trimming pared 9 bases from V and 7 bases from J, leaving 12 bases between. Germline loops: CDR1 ENHRY, CDR2 SYGVKD. The CDR3 has 11 amino acids. Here the CDR3 DNA reads TGTGCCATGAATTCTGGGTTTGGCTACACCTTC. Translating it yields CAMNSGFGYTF.

The chain is built from TRBV7-2 and TRBJ2-7; D is ambiguous. CDR3 length: 15 amino acids. Germline CDR1 reads SGHTA; CDR2 reads FQGNSA. The V end lost 0 bases, the J end lost 0 bases, and 9 bases lay between the germline ends. CDR3 in DNA: TGTGCCAGCAGCTTAGCACGGTCCGACTCCTACGAGCAGTACTTC. It encodes CASSLARSDSYEQYF.

Comments on this clone: This specimen includes other DNA sequences encoding the same CDR3. This chain joins TRBV7-9 and TRBJ1-1; D gene unclear. The length of the CDR3 is 12 residues. With 3 bases removed from V and 5 bases from J, the gap between germline ends came to 7 bases. Germline V gene lookup returns CDR1 SEHNR and CDR2 FQNEAQ (reference sequence). Here the CDR3 reads CASSFPGTEAFF. The CDR3 region has the DNA TGTGCCAGCAGCTTCCCCGGGACTGAAGCTTTCTTT.

This sequence joins TRBV2 and TRBJ2-1, with a weak D call TRBD1 (5 bases). V was clipped by 3 bases and J by 2 bases, with 8 bases between them. The germline gives CDR1 SNHLY, CDR2 FYNNEI. The CDR3 has 14 residues. CDR3 amino acids: CASSDRVAYNEQFF. For the CDR3, the DNA is TGTGCCAGCAGTGACAGGGTAGCCTACAATGAGCAGTTCTTC.

This sequence joins TRBV9 and TRBJ2-1; no clear D gene. CDR3 length: 13 residues. V lost 0 bases and J lost 5, with 6 bases in between. CDR1 and CDR2 from the germline V gene are SGDLS and YYNGEE. The CDR3 here is CASSVELNNEQFF. CDR3 bases: TGTGCCAGCAGCGTAGAACTGAACAATGAGCAGTTCTTC.

The genes are TRBV2 and TRBJ1-1; 7 bases match TRBD1. The CDR3 contains 15 residues. In germline, CDR1 is SNHLY, CDR2 FYNNEI. The trim removed 7 bases at V and 4 bases at J, leaving 12 bases unmatched. The CDR3 DNA reads TGTGCCAGCAAATCTATAGGCCAGGGGGGCACTGAAGCTTTCTTT. Translating gives CASKSIGQGGTEAFF.

There are a few counts of this clone. The chain couples TRBV5-1 to TRBJ1-1; D unresolved. The CDR3 covers 13 residues. The V gene lost 9 bases and the J gene lost 0 bases, with 12 bases spanning the gap. Germline V lookup: CDR1 SGHRS, CDR2 YFSETQ. The CDR3: CATSDGVNTEAFF. CDR3 DNA sequence: TGCGCCACATCGGACGGTGTGAACACTGAAGCTTTCTTT.

The J gene is TRBJ1-5, the V gene TRBV28, with D tentatively TRBD1 (5 bases). From germline, CDR1 is MDHEN and CDR2 SYDVKM. CDR3 size: 15 residues. V was shortened by 6 bases and J by 3 bases, with 15 bases between the two germline ends. Here the CDR3 reads CASRVPRGVNQPQHF. The CDR3 DNA reads as TGTGCCAGCAGAGTTCCCCGGGGGGTCAATCAGCCCCAGCATTTT.